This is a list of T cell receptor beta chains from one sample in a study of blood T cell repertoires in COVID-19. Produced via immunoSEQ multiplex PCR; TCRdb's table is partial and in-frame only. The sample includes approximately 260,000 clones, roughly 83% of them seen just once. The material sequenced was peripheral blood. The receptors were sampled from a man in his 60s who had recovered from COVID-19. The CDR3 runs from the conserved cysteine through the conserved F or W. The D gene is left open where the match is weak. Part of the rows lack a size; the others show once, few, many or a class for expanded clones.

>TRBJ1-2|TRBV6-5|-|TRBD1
TGTGCCAGCAGCCTGACAGGGGGCTATGGCTACACCTTC
CASSLTGGYGYTF
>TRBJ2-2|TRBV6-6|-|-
TGTGCCAGCAAGACAGGAACGAACACCGGGGAGCTGTTTTTT
CASKTGTNTGELFF
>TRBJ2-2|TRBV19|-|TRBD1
TGTGCCAGTAGTACCTACTTATTGGGACAGGGAACCGGGGAGCTGTTTTTT
CASSTYLLGQGTGELFF
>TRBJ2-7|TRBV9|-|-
TGTGCCAGCGGTCCCAGGGACGAGCAGTACTTC
CASGPRDEQYF
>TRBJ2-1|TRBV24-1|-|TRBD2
TGTGCCACCAGTGATTTTGGGACTAGCGGTAACAATGAGCAGTTCTTC
CATSDFGTSGNNEQFF
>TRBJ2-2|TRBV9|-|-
TGTGCCAGCAGCGTAGTCCTTGACACCGGGGAGCTGTTTTTT
CASSVVLDTGELFF
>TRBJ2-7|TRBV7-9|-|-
TGTGCCAGCAGCTATCCGACAAAATCCGATTCAGGAAGCTCCTACGAGCAGTACTTC
CASSYPTKSDSGSSYEQYF
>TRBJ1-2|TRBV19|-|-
TGTGCCAGTAGTATTATACAGGGCCACTATGGCTACACCTTC
CASSIIQGHYGYTF
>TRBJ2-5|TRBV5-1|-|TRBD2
TGCGCCAGCAGCTTACCGGGAGGGGGTCAAGAGACCCAGTACTTC
CASSLPGGGQETQYF
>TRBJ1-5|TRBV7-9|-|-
TGTGCCAGCAGCCCCTCGGGGGAAGATCAGCCCCAGCATTTT
CASSPSGEDQPQHF
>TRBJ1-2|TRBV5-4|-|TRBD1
TGTGCCAGCAGCTTGGGGCCGGACAGGGAGTATGGCTACACCTTC
CASSLGPDREYGYTF
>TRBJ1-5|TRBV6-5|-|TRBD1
TGTGCCAGCAGCCATGACAGGGCCAATCAGCCCCAGCATTTT
CASSHDRANQPQHF
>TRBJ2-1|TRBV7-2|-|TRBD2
TGTGCCAGCAGCTTAGGCTGGGGAGCGGGAGTGTACAATGAGCAGTTCTTC
CASSLGWGAGVYNEQFF
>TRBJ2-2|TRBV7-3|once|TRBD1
TGTGCCAGCAGCTTAACGACTCCCGGGACAGCCAACACCGGGGAGCTGTTTTTT
CASSLTTPGTANTGELFF
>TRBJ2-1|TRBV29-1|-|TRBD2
TGCAGCGTTGATGGGGACTCAACCCGGACTAGCGGGAGAACGCGCTACAATGAGCAGTTCTTC
CSVDGDSTRTSGRTRYNEQFF
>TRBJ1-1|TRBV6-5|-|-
TGTGCCAGCAGTTACTACAAGAACACTGAAGCTTTCTTT
CASSYYKNTEAFF
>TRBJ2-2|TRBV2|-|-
TGTGCCAGCAGTGAGGGAAGCAGGGCGAACACCGGGGAGCTGTTTTTT
CASSEGSRANTGELFF
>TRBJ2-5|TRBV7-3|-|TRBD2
TGTGCCAGCAGCTTAACGGAGGGGAGGGGAGAGACCCAGTACTTC
CASSLTEGRGETQYF
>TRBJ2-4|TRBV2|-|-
TGTGCCAGCAGTGAGGCGCCCCTGTCTCGTTGGGGCGAGATTCAGTACTTC
CASSEAPLSRWGEIQYF
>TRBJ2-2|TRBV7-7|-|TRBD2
TGTGCCAGCAGCCCCGGGACTAGCGGGACCGGGGAGCTGTTTTTT
CASSPGTSGTGELFF
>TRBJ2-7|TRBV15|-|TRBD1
TGTGCCACCAGCAGAGCCCCCCCTGGATTGACAGGGACAACTTACGAGCAGTACTTC
CATSRAPPGLTGTTYEQYF
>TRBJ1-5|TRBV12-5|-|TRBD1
TGTGCTAGTGGTTTGGCCCCCCTCAGGGGGCGCGGTCAGCCCCAGCATTTT
CASGLAPLRGRGQPQHF
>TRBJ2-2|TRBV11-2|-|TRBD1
TGTGCCAGCAGCCCCCGGACAGGGCGGGCCGGGGAGCTGTTTTTT
CASSPRTGRAGELFF
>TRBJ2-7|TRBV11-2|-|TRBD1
TGTGCCAGCAGCCCAAACACCGGGCAGGGGGCTTACGAGCAGTACTTC
CASSPNTGQGAYEQYF
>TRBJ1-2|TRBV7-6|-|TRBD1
TGTGCCAGCAGCCAGACAGGGGAGGGCTATGGCTACACCTTC
CASSQTGEGYGYTF
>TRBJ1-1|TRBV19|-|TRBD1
TGTGCCAGTAGTACGGGACAGAAAAACACTGAAGCTTTCTTT
CASSTGQKNTEAFF
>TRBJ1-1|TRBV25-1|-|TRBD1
TGTGCCAGCAGGGACAGGGGGAACACTGAAGCTTTCTTT
CASRDRGNTEAFF
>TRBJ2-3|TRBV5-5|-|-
TGTGCCAGCAGCTTGGGACAGTCACTTGCGGATACGCAGTATTTT
CASSLGQSLADTQYF
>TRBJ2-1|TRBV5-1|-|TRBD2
TGCGCCAGCAGCTTGGGACTAGCGTACTACAATGAGCAGTTCTTC
CASSLGLAYYNEQFF
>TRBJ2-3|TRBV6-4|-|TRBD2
TGTGCCAGCAGTGACCGAACTAGCGGGATAGGGTCAGATACGCAGTATTTT
CASSDRTSGIGSDTQYF
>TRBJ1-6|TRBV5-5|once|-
TGTGCCAGCAGCTTGGTGGCAGGTGACTCCTATAATTCACCCCTCCACTTT
CASSLVAGDSYNSPLHF
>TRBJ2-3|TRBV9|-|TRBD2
TGTGCCAGCAGACGAAGCGGGAGTTCAGGCACAGATACGCAGTATTTT
CASRRSGSSGTDTQYF
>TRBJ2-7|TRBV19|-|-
TGTGCCAGTAGTATTTCCGGCGGCGAGCAGTACTTC
CASSISGGEQYF
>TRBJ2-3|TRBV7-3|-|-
TGTGCCAGCAGCCTCGGGTCCTACACAGATACGCAGTATTTT
CASSLGSYTDTQYF
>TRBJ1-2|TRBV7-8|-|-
TGTGCCAGCAGTCCCTCTCTATTGGATGGCTACACCTTC
CASSPSLLDGYTF
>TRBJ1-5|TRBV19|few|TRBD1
TGTGCCAGTAGTGACAGGGTAGAGGGCCAGCCCCAGCATTTT
CASSDRVEGQPQHF
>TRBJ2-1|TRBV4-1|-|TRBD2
TGCGCCAGCAGCCAAGACCCGGGGGCGGGGGGGCGAAATGAGCAGTTCTTC
CASSQDPGAGGRNEQFF
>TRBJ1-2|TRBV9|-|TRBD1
TGTGCCAGCAGCGTGGGGACAGGGTCTGGCTACACCTTC
CASSVGTGSGYTF
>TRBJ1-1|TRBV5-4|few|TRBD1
TGTGCCAGTACCGGACAGGGGGCTTGGGAGGCTTTCTTT
CASTGQGAWEAFF
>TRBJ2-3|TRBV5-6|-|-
TGTGCCAGCAGCCTCCGGCCGGGTTGGGTCACAGATACGCAGTATTTT
CASSLRPGWVTDTQYF
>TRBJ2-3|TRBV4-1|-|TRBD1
TGCGCCAGCAGCAAACGACAGGGGGCGTCGACAGATACGCAGTATTTT
CASSKRQGASTDTQYF
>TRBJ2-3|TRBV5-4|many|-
TGTGCCAGCAGCTTGGCCGGCGGGGGCACAGATACGCAGTATTTT
CASSLAGGGTDTQYF
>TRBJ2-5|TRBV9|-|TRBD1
TGTGCCAGCAGTGGGGACAGGCAAGAGACCCAGTACTTC
CASSGDRQETQYF
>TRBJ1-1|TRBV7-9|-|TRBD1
TGTGCCAGCAGCGACAGGGGGGCTGAAGCTTTCTTT
CASSDRGAEAFF
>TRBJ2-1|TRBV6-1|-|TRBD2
TGTGCCAGCAGTGATGAGGGTGCTAGCGGCAAGCCCTTCAATGAGCAGTTCTTC
CASSDEGASGKPFNEQFF
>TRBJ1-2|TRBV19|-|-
TGTGCCAGTGGGGCAGGAGTAAGAGGCTACACCTTC
CASGAGVRGYTF
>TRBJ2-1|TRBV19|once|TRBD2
TGTGCCAGTAGTAGAAACCCTCGAGCGGGGGGCTCGGGGAACAATGAGCAGTTCTTC
CASSRNPRAGGSGNNEQFF
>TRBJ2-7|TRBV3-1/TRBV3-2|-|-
TGTGCCAGCAGCCTCCTTTCCGCTGGGCAGACCTACGAGCAGTACTTC
CASSLLSAGQTYEQYF
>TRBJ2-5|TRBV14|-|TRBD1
TGTGCCAGCAGCCAAGGACAGGGGGCGAAAGAGACCCAGTACTTC
CASSQGQGAKETQYF
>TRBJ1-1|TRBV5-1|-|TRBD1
TGCGCCAGCAGGTACTCAGGGGGAAGGGCTGAAGCTTTCTTT
CASRYSGGRAEAFF
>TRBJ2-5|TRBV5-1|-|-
TGCGCCAGCAGCGACGGACAGCTTATTGGGGAGACCCAGTACTTC
CASSDGQLIGETQYF
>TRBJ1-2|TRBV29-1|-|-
TGCAGCGTCCGGGGTTCAGAAGGCTACACCTTC
CSVRGSEGYTF
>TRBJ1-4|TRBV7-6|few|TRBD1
TGTGCCAGCAGCTTAGGGACAGGGCGGAATGAAAAACTGTTTTTT
CASSLGTGRNEKLFF
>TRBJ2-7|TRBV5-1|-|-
TGCGCCAGCAGCTTGGATCAGGGTTCCTACGAGCAGTACTTC
CASSLDQGSYEQYF
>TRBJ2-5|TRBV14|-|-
TGTGCCAGCAGCCTTCACCGGGAGACCCAGTACTTC
CASSLHRETQYF